The clone carrying this T cell receptor beta chain appeared a few times. The antigen remains unidentified. The source of the sample is a study of identical twins. Study observations and caveats: There was more out-of-frame TCR alpha sharing in monozygotic twins than models estimated.

A universal primer site arose from template switching, and cDNA bore unique molecular identifiers. TCRdb re-called the 5' RACE reads through MiXCR, storing one row per CDR3 protein. The sample gives 1.5 million to 2 million distinct CDR3 sequences, roughly a third of which show up once; around 0.25% is in the top ten. Sequences were obtained from cord blood. The sequence was collected from a newborn girl in good health.

The CDR3 bases are TGCGCCAGCAGCCCCCGGGGGAGCTACCCGGGGAATGAGCAGTTCTTC. It is translated as CASSPRGSYPGNEQFF. J is TRBJ2-1 and V is TRBV5-1; D perhaps matches TRBD2 (6 bases). The CDR3 spans 16 residues. V lost 4 bases, J lost 7 bases, and 21 bases lay in between. The germline CDR1 and CDR2 sequences are SGHRS and YFSETQ.